These 21 T cell receptor beta chains originate from one sample sequenced in a study of T cells in Graves' hyperthyroidism and ophthalmopathy. Template material for amplifying TCR beta CDR3 regions consisted of RNA transcripts. HTBI primers were the set used in a first-round RT-PCR of the TCR CDR3. TCRdb re-derived calls from the multiplex PCR reads in MiXCR, one entry per CDR3 protein. Of fewer than 200,000 distinct CDR3 sequences listed, approximately 9% are singletons. Sequencing was performed on blood. The receptors stem from a woman aged 18-30 years with Graves' hyperthyroidism that later progressed to Graves' ophthalmopathy.

This clonotype was picked up many times. The chain combines TRBV5-6 with TRBJ2-3, with 11 nucleotides matching TRBD2. CDR3 length: 17 amino acids. V was clipped by 3 bases and J by 5 bases; unmatched bases: 11. From germline, CDR1 is SGHDT and CDR2 YYEEEE. Here the CDR3 reads CASSYSGGGYGGDTQYF. The CDR3 region has the DNA TGTGCCAGCAGCTATAGCGGGGGGGGTTACGGAGGAGATACGCAGTATTTT.

Remarks on this clonotype: A much larger clone is a single base away; this may be a read error. The rearrangement uses TRBV6-2 or TRBV6-3 and TRBJ2-7; D may match TRBD1 or TRBD2 (6 bases each). This CDR3 region has 12 residues. Germline CDR1 MNHEY, CDR2 SVGEGT. CDR3: CASRGGPYEQHF. Written as DNA, the CDR3 is TGTGCCAGCCGTGGGGGGCCCTACGAGCAGCACTTC.

This clonotype was seen many times. The rearrangement links TRBV20-1 to TRBJ2-2; 9 bases are a match to TRBD2. This CDR3 has 17 residues. Losses at the gene ends were 3 bases for V and 4 bases for J; bases not matched to a gene: 12. CDR1 and CDR2 (germline): DFQATT, SNEGSKA (reference sequence). CDR3 bases: TGCAGTGCTAGGAAACCCCAGCGGGGGGCACCCACCGGGGAGCTGTTTTTT. It specifies CSARKPQRGAPTGELFF.

This clonotype was seen at least ten times. This rearrangement joins TRBV6-1 to TRBJ1-3, with D tentatively TRBD1 (6 bases). Per germline, CDR1 MNHNS and CDR2 SASEGT. CDR3 length: 17 amino acids. The V gene lost 4 bases and the J gene lost 4 bases, with 20 bases spanning the gap. The CDR3 loop is CASSAISPGASGNTIYF. The CDR3 DNA reads TGTGCCAGCAGTGCAATCTCTCCGGGGGCTTCAGGAAACACCATATATTTT.

In this sample, this clonotype turned up many times. The rearrangement uses TRBV25-1 and TRBJ1-2; unclear D gene. The CDR3 consists of 13 residues. Germline V lookup: CDR1 MGHDK, CDR2 SYGVNS. The V end was cut by 6 bases, the J end by 2 bases, with 10 bases between. CDR3 coding DNA: TGTGCCAGCAGGGGAGGGAGGAACTATGGCTACACCTTC. Translation: CASRGGRNYGYTF.

At least ten counts were recorded for this clonotype. This rearrangement joins TRBV4-2 to TRBJ1-1; no clear D gene. Germline V lookup: CDR1 LGHNA, CDR2 YNFKEQ. V was pared by 5 bases and J by 1 base, with 11 bases between. The CDR3 runs 14 residues. The CDR3 nucleotides read TGTGCCAGCAGCGTGAGGGCCCCGAACACTGAAGCTTTCTTT. The encoded protein is CASSVRAPNTEAFF.

This clonotype was recorded at least ten times. The chain uses TRBV7-3 and TRBJ1-2; D is ambiguous. Trimming took 0 bases from V and 1 from J, leaving 3 bases between them. Germline loops: CDR1 SGHTA, CDR2 FQGTGA. CDR3 length: 13 amino acids. The CDR3 region is CASSLTDNYGYTF. Written as DNA, the CDR3 is TGTGCCAGCAGCTTAACTGATAACTATGGCTACACCTTC.

This clonotype has a count of ten or more. The gene calls are TRBV18 and TRBJ2-1, with D uncertain. Trimming shortened V by 8 bases and J by 8 bases, and 19 bases separated the two germline ends. Germline lookup yields CDR1 KGHSH and CDR2 LQKENI. The CDR3 consists of 14 residues. The DNA for the CDR3 is TGTGCCAGCGCCGCCCCACTCCGGAGCGATGAGCAGTTCTTC. Amino acid sequence: CASAAPLRSDEQFF. Variable domain in full (rest from reference TRBV18 and TRBJ2-1): NAGVMQNPRHLVRRRGQEARLRCSPMKGHSHVYWYRQLPEEGLKFMVYLQKENIIDESGMPKERFSAEFPKEGPSILRIQQVVRGDSAAYFCASAAPLRSDEQFFGPGTRLTVL.

This clonotype turned up a few times. The J gene is TRBJ1-1, the V gene TRBV15; the D is unclear. Trimming left V 4 bases short and J 4 bases short, with 10 bases between. Per germline, CDR1 LNHNV and CDR2 YYDKDF (reference sequence). CDR3 length equals 13 residues. CDR3 residues: CATSTKRSTEAFF. In DNA, the CDR3 is TGTGCCACCAGCACCAAACGGAGCACTGAAGCTTTCTTT.

This clonotype was seen a few times. The rearrangement uses TRBV5-4 and TRBJ2-7; TRBD2 agrees at 10 bases. This CDR3 is built from 18 residues. After removal of 0 bases from V and 3 bases from J, the junction contained 12 bases not matched to a gene. Germline values: CDR1 SGHNT, CDR2 YYREEE (reference sequence). The DNA of the CDR3 is TGTGCCAGCAGCTTGGCCCGGGCTAGCGGGAGTAACTACTACGAGCAGTACTTC. Translation gives CASSLARASGSNYYEQYF.

In its sample, this clonotype was seen many times. This chain connects TRBV7-8 to TRBJ2-5; D call uncertain. The ends were cut back, 1 base at V and 7 bases at J, with 10 bases in the middle. The CDR3 runs 13 residues. Germline assignment: CDR1 SGHVS and CDR2 FQNEAQ. The CDR3 protein is CASSLVDEVTQYF. The DNA for the CDR3 is TGTGCCAGCAGCTTAGTTGATGAGGTGACCCAGTACTTC.

Many counts were recorded for this clonotype. The chain couples TRBV2 to TRBJ1-5, with 9 bases matching TRBD1. The CDR3 extends over 17 amino acids. Germline V gene lookup returns CDR1 SNHLY and CDR2 FYNNEI. The V and J ends lost 3 bases and 6 bases, in that order; junction bases with no gene match: 12. CDR3 residues: CASSEPPPRDRVQPQHF. The CDR3 DNA reads TGTGCCAGCAGTGAGCCGCCCCCTCGGGACAGGGTTCAGCCCCAGCATTTT.

CDR3 amino acids: CASSQDFGGRLTEAFF. In DNA form, the CDR3 reads TGCGCCAGCAGCCAAGATTTCGGGGGGCGCCTAACTGAAGCTTTCTTT. The chain links TRBV4-1 to TRBJ1-1; a weak D match, TRBD1 (6 bases). Germline loops: CDR1 MGHRA, CDR2 YSYEKL. The CDR3 loop spans 16 amino acids. Trimming took off 0 bases at V and 5 bases at J, with 16 bases between the two ends.

This clonotype was seen ten or more times. The chain has TRBV7-8 and TRBJ2-7, with 10 nucleotides matching TRBD2. This CDR3 contains 16 residues. Germline-derived CDR1 and CDR2 are SGHVS and FQNEAQ. Losses at the gene ends were 5 bases for V and 1 base for J; bases not matched to a gene: 8. As DNA, the CDR3 is TGTGCCAGCAGCCTTACTTGGACTAGCGGATCCTACGAGCAGTACTTC. Translated: CASSLTWTSGSYEQYF.

This clonotype was counted ten times or more. The chain has TRBV20-1 and TRBJ1-1; D is uncertain. This CDR3 region has 12 residues. Germline loops: CDR1 DFQATT, CDR2 SNEGSKA (reference sequence). V gave up 2 bases and J gave up 1 base, with 5 bases separating them. The CDR3 coding sequence is TGCAGTGCTAGACCAACGAACACTGAAGCTTTCTTT. Translating it yields CSARPTNTEAFF.

This clonotype was seen many times. The genes are TRBV27 and TRBJ2-3; D unclear. CDR1 and CDR2 from the germline V gene are MNHEY and SMNVEV (reference sequence). The germline V and J ends were trimmed by 10 bases and 5 bases, with 13 bases remaining between them. This CDR3 is built from 12 residues. CDR3 in DNA: TGTGCCAACCGAAAGACGGAAGATACGCAGTATTTT. Protein: CANRKTEDTQYF.

There are many counts of this clonotype. The CDR3 DNA reads as TGTGCCAGCAGCTTACAGGGTAATGAAAAACTGTTTTTT. This translates into CASSLQGNEKLFF. The genes are TRBV7-9 and TRBJ1-4, with a weak D call TRBD1 (5 bases). CDR1 SEHNR and CDR2 FQNEAQ come from the germline V gene (reference sequence). CDR3 size: 13 residues. Deletions cut 2 bases from V and 4 bases from J, with 5 bases between. The full variable domain, in which reference TRBV7-9 and TRBJ1-4 provide the parts outside the CDR3, is DTGVSQNPRHKITKRGQNVTFRCDPISEHNRLYWYRQTLGQGPEFLTYFQNEAQLEKSRLLSDRFSAERPKGSFSTLEIQRTEQGDSAMYLCASSLQGNEKLFFGSGTQLSVL.

This clonotype was seen many times. The rearrangement uses TRBV19 and TRBJ1-5; possibly TRBD1 for D (5 bases). The CDR3 contains 16 residues. V dropped 3 bases and J dropped 2 bases, with 14 bases sitting between them. Germline CDR1 is LNHDA and CDR2 is SQIVND (reference sequence). The CDR3 DNA sequence: TGTGCCAGTAGTATCTCTAGCCGGGACCGCAATCAGCCCCAGCATTTT. Protein product: CASSISSRDRNQPQHF.

At least ten counts were recorded for this clonotype. This chain links TRBV20-1 with TRBJ1-1; 7 bases line up with TRBD1. The J segment lost 3 bases and the V segment lost 2 bases, leaving 6 bases of the junction unmatched. Per germline, CDR1 DFQATT and CDR2 SNEGSKA (reference sequence). The CDR3 is 14 residues long. The CDR3 nucleotides are TGCAGTGCTAGACTCTTCGACAGGGACACTGAAGCTTTCTTT. Protein: CSARLFDRDTEAFF.

In this sample, this clonotype turned up many times. The chain is built from TRBV6-1 and TRBJ1-1; D unresolved. Germline V CDR1 and CDR2: MNHNS, SASEGT. The CDR3 contains 10 residues. V lost 10 bases and J 9 bases, leaving 12 bases between the germline ends. CDR3 DNA: TGTGCCACTTGGACCTCTAAAGCTTTCTTT. Translating it yields CATWTSKAFF.

This clonotype has ten or more counts. This chain links TRBV7-7 with TRBJ2-1; TRBD1 matches at 8 bases. This CDR3 has 14 amino acids. The ends lost 5 bases at V and 6 bases at J; junction bases unmatched: 6. The germline CDR1 and CDR2 sequences are SSHAT and FNYEAQ (reference sequence). The CDR3 DNA sequence: TGTGCCAGCAGCCCGCAGGGGGCAAGCAATGAGCAGTTCTTC. Amino acids: CASSPQGASNEQFF. Together with reference TRBV7-7 and TRBJ2-1, the CDR3 gives the full variable domain: GAGVSQSPRYKVTKRGQDVTLRCDPISSHATLYWYQQALGQGPEFLTYFNYEAQPDKSGLPSDRFSAERPEGSISTLTIQRTEQRDSAMYRCASSPQGASNEQFFGPGTRLTVL.